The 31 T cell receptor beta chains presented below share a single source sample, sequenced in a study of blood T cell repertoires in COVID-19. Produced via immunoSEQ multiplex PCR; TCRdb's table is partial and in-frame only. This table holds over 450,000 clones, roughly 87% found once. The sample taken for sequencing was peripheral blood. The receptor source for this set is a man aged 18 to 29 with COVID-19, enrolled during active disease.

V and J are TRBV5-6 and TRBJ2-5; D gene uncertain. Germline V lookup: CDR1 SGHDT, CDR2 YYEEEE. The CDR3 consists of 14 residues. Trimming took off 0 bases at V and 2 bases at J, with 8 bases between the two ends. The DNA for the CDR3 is TGTGCCAGCAGCTTGGTGACAACTCAAGAGACCCAGTACTTC. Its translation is CASSLVTTQETQYF.

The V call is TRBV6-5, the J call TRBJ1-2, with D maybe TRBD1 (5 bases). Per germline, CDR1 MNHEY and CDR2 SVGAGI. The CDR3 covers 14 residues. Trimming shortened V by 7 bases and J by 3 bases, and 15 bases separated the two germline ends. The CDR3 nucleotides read TGTGCCAGCACCGGAGGGGCCGAAGACTATGGCTACACCTTC. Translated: CASTGGAEDYGYTF.

The CDR3 sequence: CASSLVERGTETQYF. CDR3 bases: TGCGCCAGCAGCTTGGTAGAGCGGGGGACGGAGACCCAGTACTTC. The chain is built from TRBV5-1 and TRBJ2-5; 8 bases fit TRBD2. J lost 5 bases, V lost 0 bases, and 6 bases had no gene match. The CDR3 sequence is 15 residues long. The V gene's germline CDR1 is SGHRS and CDR2 YFSETQ.

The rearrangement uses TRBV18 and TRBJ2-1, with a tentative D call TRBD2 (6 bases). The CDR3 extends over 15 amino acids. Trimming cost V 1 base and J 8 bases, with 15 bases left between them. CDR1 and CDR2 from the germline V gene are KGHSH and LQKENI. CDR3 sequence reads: CASSPLGSGVDEQFF. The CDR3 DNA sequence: TGTGCCAGCTCACCACTGGGGTCGGGGGTTGATGAGCAGTTCTTC.

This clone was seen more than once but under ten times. In nucleotides, the CDR3 is TGTGCCAGCCGGCTAGCGGGTCAAGAGACCCAGTACTTC. This sequence encodes CASRLAGQETQYF. The V gene is TRBV12-3 or TRBV12-4, the J gene TRBJ2-5, with 8 bases lining up with TRBD2. Trimming cost V 8 bases and J 2 bases; bases outside gene matches: 4. The CDR3 is 13 amino acids.

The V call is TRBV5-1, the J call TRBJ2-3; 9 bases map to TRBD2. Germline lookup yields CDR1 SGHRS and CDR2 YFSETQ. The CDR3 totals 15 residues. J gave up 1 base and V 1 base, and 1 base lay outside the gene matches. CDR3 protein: CASSLRTSGTDTQYF. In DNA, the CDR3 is TGCGCCAGCAGCTTGAGGACTAGCGGCACAGATACGCAGTATTTT.

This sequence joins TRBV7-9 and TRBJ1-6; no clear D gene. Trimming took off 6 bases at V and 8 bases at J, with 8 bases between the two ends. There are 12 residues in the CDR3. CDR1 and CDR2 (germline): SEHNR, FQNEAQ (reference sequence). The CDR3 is CASRRDYSPLHF. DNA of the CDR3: TGTGCCAGCAGACGGGATTATTCACCCCTCCACTTT.

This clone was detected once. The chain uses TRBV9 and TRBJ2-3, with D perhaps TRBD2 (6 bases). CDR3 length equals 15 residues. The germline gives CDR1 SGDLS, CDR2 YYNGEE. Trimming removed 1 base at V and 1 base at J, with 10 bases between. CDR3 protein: CASSVWGGGTDTQYF. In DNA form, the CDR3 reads TGTGCCAGCAGCGTATGGGGCGGGGGCACAGATACGCAGTATTTT.

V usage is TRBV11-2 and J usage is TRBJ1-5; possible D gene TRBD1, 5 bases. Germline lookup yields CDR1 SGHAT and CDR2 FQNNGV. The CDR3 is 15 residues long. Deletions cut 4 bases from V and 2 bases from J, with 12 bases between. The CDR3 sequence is CASSWGRGGNQPQHF. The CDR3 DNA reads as TGTGCCAGCAGCTGGGGCCGCGGAGGCAATCAGCCCCAGCATTTT.

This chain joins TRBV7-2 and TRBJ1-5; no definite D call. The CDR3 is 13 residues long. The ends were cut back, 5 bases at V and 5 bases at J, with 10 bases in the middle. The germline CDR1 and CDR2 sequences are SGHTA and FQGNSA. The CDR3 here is CASSPHRDQPQHF. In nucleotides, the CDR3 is TGTGCCAGCAGCCCCCACAGAGATCAGCCCCAGCATTTT.

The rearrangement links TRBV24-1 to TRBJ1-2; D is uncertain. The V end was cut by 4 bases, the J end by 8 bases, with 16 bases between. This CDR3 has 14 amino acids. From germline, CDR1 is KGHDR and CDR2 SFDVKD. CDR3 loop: CATSDSQPPNGYTF. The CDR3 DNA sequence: TGTGCCACCAGTGACTCACAGCCCCCTAACGGCTACACCTTC.

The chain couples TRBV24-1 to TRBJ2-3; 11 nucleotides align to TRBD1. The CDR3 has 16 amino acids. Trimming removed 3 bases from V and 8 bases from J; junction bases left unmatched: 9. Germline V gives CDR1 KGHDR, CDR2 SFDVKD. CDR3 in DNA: TGTGCCACCAGTGATCTTGAGGACAGGGGGCCAGGTACGCAGTATTTT. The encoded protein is CATSDLEDRGPGTQYF.

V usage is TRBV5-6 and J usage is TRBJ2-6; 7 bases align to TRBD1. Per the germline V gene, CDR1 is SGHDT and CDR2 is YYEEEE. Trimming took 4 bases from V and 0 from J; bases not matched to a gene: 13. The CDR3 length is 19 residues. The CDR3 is CASSVRFWDSPSGANVLTF. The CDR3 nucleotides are TGTGCCAGCAGCGTGAGGTTCTGGGACAGCCCCTCTGGGGCCAACGTCCTGACTTTC.

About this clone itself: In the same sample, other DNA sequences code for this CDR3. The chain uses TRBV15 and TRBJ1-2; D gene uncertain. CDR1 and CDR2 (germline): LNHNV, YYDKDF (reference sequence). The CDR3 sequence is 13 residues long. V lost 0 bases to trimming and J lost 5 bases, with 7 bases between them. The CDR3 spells CATSRDREYGYTF. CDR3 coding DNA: TGTGCCACCAGCAGAGATCGAGAATATGGCTACACCTTC.

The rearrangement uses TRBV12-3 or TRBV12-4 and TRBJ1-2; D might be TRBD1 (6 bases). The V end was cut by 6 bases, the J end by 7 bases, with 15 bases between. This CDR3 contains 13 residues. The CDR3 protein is CASRTGSFGGYTF. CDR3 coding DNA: TGTGCCAGCAGAACAGGGAGCTTCGGTGGCTACACCTTC.

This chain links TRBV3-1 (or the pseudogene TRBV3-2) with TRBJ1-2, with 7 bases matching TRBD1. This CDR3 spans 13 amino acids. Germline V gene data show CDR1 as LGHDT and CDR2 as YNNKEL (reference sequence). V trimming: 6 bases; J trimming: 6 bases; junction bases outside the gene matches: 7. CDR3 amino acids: CASSPQGGDGYTF. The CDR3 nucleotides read TGTGCCAGCAGTCCCCAGGGGGGCGATGGCTACACCTTC.

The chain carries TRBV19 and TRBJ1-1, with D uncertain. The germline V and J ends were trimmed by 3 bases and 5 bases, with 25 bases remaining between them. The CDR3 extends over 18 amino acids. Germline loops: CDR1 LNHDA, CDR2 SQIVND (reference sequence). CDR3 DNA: TGTGCCAGTAGTATCCAGTTTGGGTCGTTAGCCCTGAGTACTGAAGCTTTCTTT. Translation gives CASSIQFGSLALSTEAFF.

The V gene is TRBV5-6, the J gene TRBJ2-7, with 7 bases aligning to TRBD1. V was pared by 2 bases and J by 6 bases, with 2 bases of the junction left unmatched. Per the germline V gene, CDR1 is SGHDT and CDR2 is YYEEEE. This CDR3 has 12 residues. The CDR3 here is CASSLNRGEQYF. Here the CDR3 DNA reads TGTGCCAGCAGCTTAAACAGGGGCGAGCAGTACTTC. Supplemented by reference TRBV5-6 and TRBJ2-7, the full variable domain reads DAGVTQSPTHLIKTRGQQVTLRCSPKSGHDTVSWYQQALGQGPQFIFQYYEEEERQRGNFPDRFSGHQFPNYSSELNVNALLLGDSALYLCASSLNRGEQYFGPGTRLTVT.

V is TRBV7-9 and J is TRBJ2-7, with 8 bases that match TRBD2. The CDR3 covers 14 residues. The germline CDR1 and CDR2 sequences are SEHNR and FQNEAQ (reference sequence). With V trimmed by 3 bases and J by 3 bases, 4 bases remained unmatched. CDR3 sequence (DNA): TGTGCCAGCAGCTTCGGGACTAGGGGCTACGAGCAGTACTTC. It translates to CASSFGTRGYEQYF. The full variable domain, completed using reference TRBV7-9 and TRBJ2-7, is DTGVSQNPRHKITKRGQNVTFRCDPISEHNRLYWYRQTLGQGPEFLTYFQNEAQLEKSRLLSDRFSAERPKGSFSTLEIQRTEQGDSAMYLCASSFGTRGYEQYFGPGTRLTVT.

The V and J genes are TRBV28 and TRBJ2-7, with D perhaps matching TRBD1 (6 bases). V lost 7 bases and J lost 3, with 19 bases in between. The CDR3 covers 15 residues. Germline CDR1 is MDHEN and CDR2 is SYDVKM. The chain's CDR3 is CASTAPRTAHYEQYF. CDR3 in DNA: TGTGCCAGCACCGCCCCCAGGACAGCCCACTACGAGCAGTACTTC. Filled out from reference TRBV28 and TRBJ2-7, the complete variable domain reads DVKVTQSSRYLVKRTGEKVFLECVQDMDHENMFWYRQDPGLGLRLIYFSYDVKMKEKGDIPEGYSVSREKKERFSLILESASTNQTSMYLCASTAPRTAHYEQYFGPGTRLTVT.

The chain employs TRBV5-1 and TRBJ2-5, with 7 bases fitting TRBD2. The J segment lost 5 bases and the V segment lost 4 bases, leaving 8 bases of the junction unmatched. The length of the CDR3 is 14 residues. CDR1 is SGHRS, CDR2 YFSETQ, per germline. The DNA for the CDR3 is TGCGCCAGCAGCCGGGAGGACAACTCGGAGACCCAGTACTTC. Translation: CASSREDNSETQYF. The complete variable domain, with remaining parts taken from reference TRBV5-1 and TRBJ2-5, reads KAGVTQTPRYLIKTRGQQVTLSCSPISGHRSVSWYQQTPGQGLQFLFEYFSETQRNKGNFPGRFSGRQFSNSRSEMNVSTLELGDSALYLCASSREDNSETQYFGPGTRLLVL.

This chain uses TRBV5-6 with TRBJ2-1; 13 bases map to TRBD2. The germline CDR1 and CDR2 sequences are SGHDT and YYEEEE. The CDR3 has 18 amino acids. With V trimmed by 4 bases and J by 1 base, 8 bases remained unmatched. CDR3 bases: TGTGCCAGCAGCCAAAGACTAGCGGGGGGAGCTTCCTACAATGAGCAGTTCTTC. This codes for CASSQRLAGGASYNEQFF.

The CDR3 loop reads CASSLAGGMETQYF. CDR3 DNA: TGTGCCAGCAGCTTAGCGGGGGGGATGGAGACCCAGTACTTC. The chain employs TRBV7-9 and TRBJ2-5, with 7 positions matching TRBD2. The CDR3 loop spans 14 amino acids. Germline assignment: CDR1 SEHNR and CDR2 FQNEAQ (reference sequence). After removal of 0 bases from V and 5 bases from J, the junction contained 3 bases not matched to a gene.

The CDR3 spells CASSLRPSGIGETQYF. In nucleotides, the CDR3 is TGTGCCAGCAGTTTAAGGCCTAGCGGGATCGGAGAGACCCAGTACTTC. This chain uses TRBV27 with TRBJ2-5, with TRBD2 matching 9 bases. Per germline, CDR1 MNHEY and CDR2 SMNVEV (reference sequence). V lost 2 bases and J lost 4; bases outside the gene matches: 8. This CDR3 has 16 amino acids.

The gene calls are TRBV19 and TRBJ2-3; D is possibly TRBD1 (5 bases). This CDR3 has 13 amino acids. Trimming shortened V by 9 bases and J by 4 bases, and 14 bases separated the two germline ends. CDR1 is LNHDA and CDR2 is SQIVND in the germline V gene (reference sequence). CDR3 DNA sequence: TGTGCCAGCTCTAGGGGCCCCGCAGATACGCAGTATTTT. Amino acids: CASSRGPADTQYF.

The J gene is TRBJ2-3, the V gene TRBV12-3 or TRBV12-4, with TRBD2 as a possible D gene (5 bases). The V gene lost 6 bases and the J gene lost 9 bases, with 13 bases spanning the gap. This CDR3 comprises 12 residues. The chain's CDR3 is CASSPGRGTQYF. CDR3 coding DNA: TGTGCCAGCAGCCCCGGACGAGGGACGCAGTATTTT.

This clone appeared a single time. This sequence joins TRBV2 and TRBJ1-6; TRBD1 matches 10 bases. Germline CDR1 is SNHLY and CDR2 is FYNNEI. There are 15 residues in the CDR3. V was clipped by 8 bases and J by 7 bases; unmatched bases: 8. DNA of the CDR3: TGTGCCAGCGGGGGGACAGGGGACGGGAATTCACCCCTCCACTTT. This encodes CASGGTGDGNSPLHF. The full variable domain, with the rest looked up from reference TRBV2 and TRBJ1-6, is EPEVTQTPSHQVTQMGQEVILRCVPISNHLYFYWYRQILGQKVEFLVSFYNNEISEKSEIFDDQFSVERPDGSNFTLKIRSTKLEDSAMYFCASGGTGDGNSPLHFGNGTRLTVT.

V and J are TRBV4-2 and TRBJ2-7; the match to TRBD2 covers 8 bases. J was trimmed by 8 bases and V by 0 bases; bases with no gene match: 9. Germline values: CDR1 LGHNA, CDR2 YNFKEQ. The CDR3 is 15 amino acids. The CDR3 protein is CASSQDSLAGLKQYF. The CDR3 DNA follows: TGTGCCAGCAGCCAAGATAGCCTAGCGGGCCTCAAGCAGTACTTC.

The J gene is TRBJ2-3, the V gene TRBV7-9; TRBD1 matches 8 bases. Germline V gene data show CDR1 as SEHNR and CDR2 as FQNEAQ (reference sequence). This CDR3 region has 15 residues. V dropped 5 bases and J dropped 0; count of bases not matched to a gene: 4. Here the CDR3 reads CASSQGAGSTDTQYF. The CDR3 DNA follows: TGTGCCAGCAGCCAGGGGGCGGGTAGCACAGATACGCAGTATTTT.

CDR3 bases: TGTGCCAGCAGCCAACCCGGACTAGCGGGGGGGTCAGATACGCAGTATTTT. Translating it yields CASSQPGLAGGSDTQYF. The chain combines TRBV4-2 with TRBJ2-3; TRBD2 matches 15 bases. Per the germline V gene, CDR1 is LGHNA and CDR2 is YNFKEQ. The CDR3 consists of 17 residues. The ends lost 2 bases at V and 4 bases at J; junction bases unmatched: 4.

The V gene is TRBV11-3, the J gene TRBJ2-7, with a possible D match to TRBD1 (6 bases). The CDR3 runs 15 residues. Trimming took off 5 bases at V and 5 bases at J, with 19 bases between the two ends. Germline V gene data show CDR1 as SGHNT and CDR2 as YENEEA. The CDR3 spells CASSRRGSPVDEQYF. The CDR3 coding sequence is TGTGCCAGCAGCCGCAGGGGCTCCCCGGTCGACGAGCAGTACTTC. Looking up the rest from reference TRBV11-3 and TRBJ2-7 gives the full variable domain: EAGVVQSPRYKIIEKKQPVAFWCNPISGHNTLYWYLQNLGQGPELLIRYENEEAVDDSQLPKDRFSAERLKGVDSTLKIQPAELGDSAVYLCASSRRGSPVDEQYFGPGTRLTVT.